Presented here are 8 T cell receptor delta chains from one specimen sequenced in a study of gamma-delta T cells after stem cell transplantation. TCRdb fed the RT-PCR reads into CATT to redo clone calling. The profile shows about 800 delta-chain clones, about 20% of them singletons. Sequenced input: gamma-delta T cells. These receptors all come from a human donor. It is not recorded whose cells these are; they may come from a transplant donor.

CDR3 DNA sequence: TGTGCCTGTGCACCAGTGCATCATCTGGTGGATAACGTACTCATCTTT. Protein: CACAPVHHLVDNVLIF. For the J gene the call is TRDJ1; the V gene lacks a call; the table gives TRDD3 as D, unverified against the DNA. The CDR3 spans 16 residues.

By share, this clone ranks as hyperexpanded (1% or more). This chain joins TRDV2 and TRDJ3; TRDD3 aligns across 11 bases. V lost 0 bases and J lost 0; bases outside the gene matches: 6. The CDR3 loop spans 20 amino acids. Germline assignment: CDR1 GEAIGNYY and CDR2 EKD. CDR3 protein: CACDTVWGIPSSWDTRQMFF. The CDR3, as DNA: TGTGCCTGTGACACCGTCTGGGGGATACCATCCTCCTGGGACACCCGACAGATGTTTTTC.

This clone was counted between two and nine times. Compared with germline, one end of the junction differs, possibly owing to a read error. The chain joins TRDV2 to TRDJ1; 9 bases are a match to TRDD3. TCRdb supplies no J gene; here it was assigned by aligning the nucleotide sequence to germline. CDR1 is GEAIGNYY, CDR2 EKD, per germline. The CDR3 has 15 amino acids. This CDR3 reads CACDTVGIRDDKLIF. CDR3 coding DNA: TGTGCCTGCGACACCGTGGGGATACGGGACGATAAACTCATCTTT.

J is TRDJ1 and V is TRDV1; tentative D call: TRDD2 (9 bases). The J gene comes from matching the DNA to germline here; TCRdb lacks it. The germline V gene has CDR1 TSWWSYY and CDR2 QGS. This CDR3 region has 20 residues. Between the trimmed V and J ends, which lost 2 bases and 0 bases, there was a span of 25 bases. In DNA form, the CDR3 reads TGTGCTCTTGGGGAAGACGATCCTTCCTACTGGGGGGAACACACCGATAAACTCATCTTT. Amino acids: CALGEDDPSYWGEHTDKLIF.

CDR3 nucleotide sequence: TGTGCCTGTGACACCTTCGTAGTGGGGGATACGGTGGGTGCCGATAACCTCATCTTT. Amino acids: CACDTFVVGDTVGADNLIF. The J gene was recorded as TRDJ1; no V gene was called; the DNA was not used to check the table's D call, TRDD3. The CDR3 has 19 residues.

This clone was observed a handful of times. This chain joins TRDV2 and TRDJ1, with 7 nucleotides matching TRDD3. TCRdb records no J gene; here it was assigned by comparing the DNA to germline. From germline, CDR1 is GEAIGNYY and CDR2 EKD. The trim removed 2 bases at V and 0 bases at J, leaving 11 bases unmatched. The CDR3 spans 17 residues. CDR3 in DNA: TGTGCCTGTGACAGGGTGGGGGACCCTATGTACACCGATAAACTCATCTTT. Translating it yields CACDRVGDPMYTDKLIF.

The V gene is TRDV2, the J gene TRDJ4, with TRDD3 identical over 12 bases. The CDR3 length is 16 residues. Germline-derived CDR1 and CDR2 are GEAIGNYY and EKD. The ends lost 0 bases at V and 2 bases at J; junction bases unmatched: 6. DNA of the CDR3: TGTGCCTGTGACACCTTACTACTGGGGGATACTAGACCCCTGATCTTT. This gives the protein CACDTLLLGDTRPLIF.

With respect to this clone: Since a much larger clone is just one base distant, this may be a read error. This rearrangement joins TRDV2 to TRDJ1; D perhaps matches TRDD3 (6 bases). V shed 1 base and J shed 2 bases, with 19 bases lying between them. Germline V lookup: CDR1 GEAIGNYY, CDR2 EKD. The CDR3 totals 17 residues. This CDR3 is CACDTVGAPWATDKLIF. For the CDR3, the DNA is TGTGCCTGTGACACGGTGGGGGCTCCCTGGGCGACCGATAAACTCATCTTT.